The T cell receptor beta chain described here comes from a study of blood T cell repertoires in COVID-19. The germline V gene encodes CDR1 WNHNN and CDR2 SYGVQD (reference sequence). Between the trimmed V and J ends, which lost 2 bases and 8 bases, there was a span of 16 bases. CDR3 size: 15 residues. Original processing notes: How many nucleated cells were present was estimated from reference gene primer amplification. Using immunoSEQ multiplex PCR, the repertoire was profiled, and TCRdb retains in-frame clones only, with some absent. V and J calls and clone size come straight from that table; D and trimming were deduced from the DNA. The sample gives 250,000 to 300,000 clones, about 88% of which show up once; roughly 13% is in the top ten.

This chain connects TRBV10-1 to TRBJ2-4; the D gene is possibly TRBD1 (6 bases). The sequence was collected from a woman aged 65 to 85 with COVID-19, enrolled during active disease. The sequencing input was peripheral blood. The DNA of the CDR3 is TGCGCCAGCAGTGAGCCCCCAATGGGGGCAGACATTCAGTACTTC. Amino acids: CASSEPPMGADIQYF.